These 10 T cell receptor beta chains were sequenced from one sample in a study of response to subunit inactivated influenza vaccine. TCRdb redid the calling of the RT-PCR reads with MiXCR, one entry per CDR3 protein. In the table there are fewer than 600,000 distinct CDR3 sequences, 6% to 9% of which are singletons. Material: PBMCs from blood, obtained around 25 months after vaccination. The receptors stem from a man aged 50 to 69 who received an inactivated influenza vaccine.

The chain employs TRBV29-1 and TRBJ2-7; D may match TRBD1 or TRBD2 (5 bases each). The V gene lost 3 bases and the J gene lost 5 bases, with 20 bases spanning the gap. The germline gives CDR1 SQVTM, CDR2 ANQGSEA. The CDR3 is made up of 15 amino acids. CDR3 protein: CSVDKGRVPGDEQYF. The DNA for the CDR3 is TGCAGCGTTGACAAGGGGCGGGTGCCTGGCGACGAGCAGTACTTC.

The chain couples TRBV10-3 to TRBJ2-3; 9 positions agree with TRBD2. The CDR3 loop spans 16 amino acids. The J segment lost 1 base and the V segment lost 2 bases, leaving 4 bases of the junction unmatched. CDR1 and CDR2 (germline): ENHRY, SYGVKD. CDR3 residues: CAISEMLAGGTDTQYF. CDR3 DNA sequence: TGTGCCATCAGTGAGATGTTAGCGGGGGGCACAGATACGCAGTATTTT.

A few counts support this clonotype. The rearrangement links TRBV14 to TRBJ2-3; maybe TRBD2 (5 bases). Trimming shortened V by 0 bases and J by 6 bases, and 7 bases separated the two germline ends. The CDR3 spans 13 residues. The germline gives CDR1 SGHDN, CDR2 FVKESK. The CDR3: CASSQDPGDTQYF. CDR3 nucleotide sequence: TGTGCCAGCAGCCAAGACCCGGGGGATACGCAGTATTTT.

The chain employs TRBV14 and TRBJ2-1; D is ambiguous. Germline V gene lookup returns CDR1 SGHDN and CDR2 FVKESK. The CDR3 has 15 residues. V lost 1 base to trimming and J lost 3 bases, with 10 bases between them. The CDR3 spells CASSQVYGFYNEQFF. CDR3 DNA sequence: TGTGCCAGCAGCCAAGTTTACGGGTTCTACAATGAGCAGTTCTTC.

This clonotype has a count of ten or more. The J gene is TRBJ2-4, the V gene TRBV18; 8 bases are a match to TRBD2. Germline V gene lookup returns CDR1 KGHSH and CDR2 LQKENI. This CDR3 is 15 amino acids long. The V segment lost 3 bases and the J segment 2 bases; nucleotides outside the gene matches: 3. In DNA form, the CDR3 reads TGTGCCAGCTCACCTCCGGGGGGGACCAAAAACATTCAGTACTTC. Residues: CASSPPGGTKNIQYF.

This clonotype was detected a few times. This chain uses TRBV20-1 with TRBJ2-5; D remains ambiguous. CDR3 length: 8 amino acids. V shed 3 bases and J shed 7 bases, with 0 bases lying between them. CDR1 is DFQATT, CDR2 SNEGSKA, per germline (reference sequence). CDR3 region: CSARTQYF. DNA for the CDR3: TGCAGTGCTAGGACCCAGTACTTC.

This clonotype was picked up many times. This sequence joins TRBV5-1 and TRBJ2-5, with D perhaps TRBD1 (6 bases). CDR3 length equals 13 residues. The V gene lost 4 bases and the J gene lost 4 bases, with 11 bases spanning the gap. Germline CDR1 reads SGHRS; CDR2 reads YFSETQ. The CDR3: CASSPGQRETQYF. The CDR3 DNA follows: TGCGCCAGCAGCCCGGGACAACGAGAGACCCAGTACTTC. Drawing the rest from reference TRBV5-1 and TRBJ2-5, the complete variable domain is KAGVTQTPRYLIKTRGQQVTLSCSPISGHRSVSWYQQTPGQGLQFLFEYFSETQRNKGNFPGRFSGRQFSNSRSEMNVSTLELGDSALYLCASSPGQRETQYFGPGTRLLVL.

The table lists this clonotype with many counts. The rearrangement joins TRBV3-1 to TRBJ2-7; tentatively, D is TRBD1 (5 bases). Germline assignment: CDR1 LGHDT and CDR2 YNNKEL (reference sequence). This CDR3 is built from 14 residues. V shed 1 base and J shed 0 bases, with 7 bases lying between them. The CDR3 DNA reads TGTGCCAGCAGCCAAGTGGGGCCCTCCTACGAGCAGTACTTC. Translation gives CASSQVGPSYEQYF.

This clonotype was observed a handful of times. The J gene is TRBJ1-4, the V gene TRBV12-3 or TRBV12-4; D is possibly TRBD1 (6 bases). Trimming removed 6 bases at V and 0 bases at J, with 14 bases between. The CDR3 consists of 16 residues. This CDR3 is CASRGTTNPTNEKLFF. Here the CDR3 DNA reads TGTGCCAGCAGGGGGACAACGAACCCAACTAATGAAAAACTGTTTTTT.

There are many counts of this clonotype. The V call is TRBV5-8, the J call TRBJ1-2; D not resolved. The V gene's germline CDR1 is SGHTS and CDR2 YDEGEE. V lost 5 bases to trimming and J lost 5 bases, with 16 bases between them. CDR3 size: 14 residues. CDR3 amino acids: CASRGRGTPYGYTF. The DNA for the CDR3 is TGTGCCAGCAGGGGTCGGGGAACCCCTTATGGCTACACCTTC.